This TCR beta chain derives from a study of blood T cell repertoires in COVID-19 (dated by TCRdb to the early 2020s). Turning to the overall study: Collaborator samples came from the United States, Italy and Spain and covered acute and convalescent phases of COVID-19. The repertoires were released in a freely available public database meant as a resource for research on the immune response to SARS-CoV-2. The sample metadata nearly always contained a de-identified subject ID, COVID-19 status, age in years and sex. HLA class I and class II types, where available, came from metadata supplied by the sample provider rather than from assay-based typing. The samples were drawn from the first 160 participants of the ongoing ImmuneRACE study and from 950 to 1,500 subjects provided by 6 global collaborators. The prospective study material was composed of cDNA or gDNA derived from T cells, B-cell-depleted T cells, or PBMCs. The dataset comprised deeply sampled blood TCRbeta repertoires from subjects exposed to, actively infected with, or recovered from COVID-19. General findings and caveats noted by the study authors: How much clinical and demographic metadata was included differed by source and by participant, and the metadata was provided uncurated.

The immunoSEQ Assay, a bias-controlled multiplex PCR, was used to amplify TCRbeta CDR3 regions from genomic DNA. Per the original workflow: Nucleated cell counts per sample were estimated from amplification of reference gene primers within the assay. To quantify the absolute abundance of each unique TCRbeta CDR3 rearrangement, sequence reads were collapsed and filtered. For each sample, productive Simpson clonality was calculated by taking the square root of Simpson's diversity index across productive rearrangements. TCRdb re-hosts the immuneACCESS table, in-frame sequences only. Its copies lack some clones; in the studies checked, an unresolved V gene accounts for under half of them, and the cause for the rest is not known. V, J and clone size are taken as reported in that table, and D and trimming were inferred from the DNA itself. Within this sample are 250,000 to 350,000 clones, with approximately 86% of them counted one time only. The ten largest clonotypes hold 2% to 3% of the sample.

Whole blood was collected in K2EDTA tubes by collaborating institutions according to the institutions' own protocols. For TCRbeta analysis, collaborators shipped samples as frozen whole blood, isolated PBMCs, or DNA extracted from either of those sample types. The CDR3 measures 14 amino acids from cysteine to phenylalanine. Only the CDR3 region is kept as DNA, spanning 42 bases read in frame from base 1. CDR1 is given as SGHNT and CDR2 as YENEEA, both from the germline V gene. Here V drops 2 bases and J drops 5 bases, and the junction holds 5 bases not matched to any gene. Worth noting for this clone: Its binding antigen is unknown. There are no base qualities to consult, and no much larger clone falls within one base.

The sequence was obtained from a man aged 18 to 30 with active or convalescent COVID-19. The V and J segments used are TRBV11-3 and TRBJ1-1, with 7 junctional bases fitting TRBD1. Source material: peripheral blood. The DNA is as follows: TGTGCCAGCAGCTTACGAGGGGGCTATACTGAAGCTTTCTTT. Translation gives CASSLRGGYTEAFF. With all but the CDR3 taken from the reference TRBV11-3 and TRBJ1-1 genes, the full variable domain is: EAGVVQSPRYKIIEKKQPVAFWCNPISGHNTLYWYLQNLGQGPELLIRYENEEAVDDSQLPKDRFSAERLKGVDSTLKIQPAELGDSAVYLCASSLRGGYTEAFFGQGTRLTVV.